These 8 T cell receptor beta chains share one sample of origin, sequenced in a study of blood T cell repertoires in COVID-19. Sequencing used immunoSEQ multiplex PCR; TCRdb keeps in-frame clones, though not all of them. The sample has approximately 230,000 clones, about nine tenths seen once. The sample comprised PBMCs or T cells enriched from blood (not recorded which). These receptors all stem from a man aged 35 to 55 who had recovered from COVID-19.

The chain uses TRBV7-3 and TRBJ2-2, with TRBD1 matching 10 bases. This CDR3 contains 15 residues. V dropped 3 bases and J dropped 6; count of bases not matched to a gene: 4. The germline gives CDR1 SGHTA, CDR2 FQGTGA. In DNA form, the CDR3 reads TGTGCCAGCAGCTTGACAGGACAGGGGGCCGGGGAGCTGTTTTTT. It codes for CASSLTGQGAGELFF.

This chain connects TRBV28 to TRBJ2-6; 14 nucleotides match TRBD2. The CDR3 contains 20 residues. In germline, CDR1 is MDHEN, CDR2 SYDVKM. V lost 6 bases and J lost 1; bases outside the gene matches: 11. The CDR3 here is CASSYGLAGGLGSGANVLTF. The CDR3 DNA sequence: TGTGCCAGCAGCTACGGACTAGCGGGAGGCCTGGGGTCTGGGGCCAACGTCCTGACTTTC.

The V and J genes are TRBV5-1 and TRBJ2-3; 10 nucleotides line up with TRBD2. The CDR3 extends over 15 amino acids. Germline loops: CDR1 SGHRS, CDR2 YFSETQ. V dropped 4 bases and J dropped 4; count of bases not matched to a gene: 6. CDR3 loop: CASSHTSGMSDTQYF. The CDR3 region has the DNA TGCGCCAGCAGCCATACTAGCGGGATGTCAGATACGCAGTATTTT.

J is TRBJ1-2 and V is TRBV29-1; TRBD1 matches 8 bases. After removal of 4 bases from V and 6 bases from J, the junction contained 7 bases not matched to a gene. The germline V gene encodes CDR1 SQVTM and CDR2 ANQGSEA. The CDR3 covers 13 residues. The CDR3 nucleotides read TGCAGCGTTGGGCGGACAGGGCTTGATGGCTACACCTTC. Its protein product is CSVGRTGLDGYTF.

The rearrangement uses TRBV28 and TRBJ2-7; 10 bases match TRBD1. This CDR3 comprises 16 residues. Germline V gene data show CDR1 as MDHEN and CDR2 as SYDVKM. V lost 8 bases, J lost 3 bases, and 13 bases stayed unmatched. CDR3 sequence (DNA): TGTGCCAGCGACCTTCGACGGGACAGGGGTTACTACGAGCAGTACTTC. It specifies CASDLRRDRGYYEQYF. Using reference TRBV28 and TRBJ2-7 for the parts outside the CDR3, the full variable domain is DVKVTQSSRYLVKRTGEKVFLECVQDMDHENMFWYRQDPGLGLRLIYFSYDVKMKEKGDIPEGYSVSREKKERFSLILESASTNQTSMYLCASDLRRDRGYYEQYFGPGTRLTVT.

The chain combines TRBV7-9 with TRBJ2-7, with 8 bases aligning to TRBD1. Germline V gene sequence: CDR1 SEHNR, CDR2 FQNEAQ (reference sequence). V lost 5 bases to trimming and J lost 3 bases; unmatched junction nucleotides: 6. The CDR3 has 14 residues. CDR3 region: CASSNLQGDYEQYF. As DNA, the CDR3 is TGTGCCAGCAGCAACTTACAGGGGGACTACGAGCAGTACTTC.

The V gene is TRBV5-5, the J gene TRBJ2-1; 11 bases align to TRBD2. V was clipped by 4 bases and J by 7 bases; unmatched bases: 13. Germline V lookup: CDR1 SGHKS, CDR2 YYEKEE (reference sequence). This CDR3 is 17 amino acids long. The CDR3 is CASSQTLAGGPWNEQFF. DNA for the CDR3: TGTGCCAGCAGCCAAACATTAGCGGGAGGGCCCTGGAATGAGCAGTTCTTC.

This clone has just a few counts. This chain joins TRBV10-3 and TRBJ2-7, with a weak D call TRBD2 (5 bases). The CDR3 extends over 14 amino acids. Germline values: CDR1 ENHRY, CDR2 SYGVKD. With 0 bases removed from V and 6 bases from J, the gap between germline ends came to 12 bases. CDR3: CAISESSGRGEQYF. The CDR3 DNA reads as TGTGCCATCAGTGAGTCTTCAGGACGGGGCGAGCAGTACTTC.